The 31 T cell receptor beta chains in this list originate from one sample, sequenced in a study of T cells in Graves' hyperthyroidism and ophthalmopathy. Using RNA transcripts as the source, TCR beta CDR3 regions were amplified. A set of HTBI primers served as the primers for a first-round RT-PCR of the TCR CDR3. TCRdb independently ran MiXCR on the multiplex PCR reads; one entry per CDR3 protein. In the table there are under 750,000 distinct CDR3 sequences, roughly 20% of which are singletons. The sequenced sample consisted of blood. These receptors came from a woman in her 50s with Graves' hyperthyroidism that later progressed to Graves' ophthalmopathy.

This clonotype came up a few times. The chain recombines TRBV20-1 with TRBJ1-5; 8 positions agree with TRBD1. Germline V gene sequence: CDR1 DFQATT, CDR2 SNEGSKA (reference sequence). V shed 6 bases and J 11 bases; nucleotides not matched to a gene: 15. This CDR3 is built from 14 residues. The DNA of the CDR3 is TGCAGTGCCTACCAAGGACAGTCACAGGGGGCCCAGCATTTT. Protein sequence: CSAYQGQSQGAQHF.

This clonotype has ten or more counts. V usage is TRBV11-2 and J usage is TRBJ1-4, with 8 bases fitting TRBD1. The CDR3 consists of 18 residues. The trim removed 5 bases at V and 0 bases at J, leaving 11 bases unmatched. Germline V gives CDR1 SGHAT, CDR2 FQNNGV. CDR3 DNA sequence: TGTGCCAGCAGCCGTCACGGACAGGGAGACCCAACTAATGAAAAACTGTTTTTT. Encoded protein: CASSRHGQGDPTNEKLFF.

This clonotype was detected a few times. J is TRBJ2-5 and V is TRBV5-8, with 7 bases fitting TRBD1. This CDR3 spans 15 amino acids. Germline CDR1 reads SGHTS; CDR2 reads YDEGEE. The V and J ends lost 2 bases and 6 bases, in that order; junction bases with no gene match: 10. The CDR3, as DNA: TGTGCCAGCAGCTTAAAAGGGGGACAGAGGAAGACCCAGTACTTC. Translated, it gives CASSLKGGQRKTQYF.

This rearrangement joins TRBV5-1 to TRBJ1-2, with 9 bases that match TRBD1. This CDR3 contains 13 residues. V lost 6 bases and J lost 6; bases outside the gene matches: 6. Germline V gives CDR1 SGHRS, CDR2 YFSETQ. In DNA form, the CDR3 reads TGCGCCAGCACTAAACAGGGGGCAAATGGCTACACCTTC. Protein: CASTKQGANGYTF.

This clonotype occurred a few times. V usage is TRBV20-1 and J usage is TRBJ1-5; D is undetermined. The CDR3 length is 17 residues. Germline CDR1 is DFQATT and CDR2 is SNEGSKA (reference sequence). Deletions cut 3 bases from V and 3 bases from J, with 21 bases between. The CDR3 coding sequence is TGCAGTGCTAGTTTTGGTGGCGACGGATATTTCAATCAGCCCCAGCATTTT. Protein product: CSASFGGDGYFNQPQHF.

This clonotype occurred a few times. The genes are TRBV12-3 or TRBV12-4 and TRBJ1-2; D not resolved. Trimming removed 5 bases from V and 4 bases from J, with 11 bases in between. The CDR3 consists of 13 residues. CDR3 bases: TGTGCCAGCAGTCCCAAGTTGTCCTATGGCTACACCTTC. Translating it yields CASSPKLSYGYTF.

The chain couples TRBV7-9 to TRBJ2-2; a weak D match, TRBD2 (6 bases). CDR1 is SEHNR, CDR2 FQNEAQ, per germline (reference sequence). V lost 4 bases, J lost 2 bases, and 11 bases lay in between. There are 15 residues in the CDR3. The CDR3 DNA reads TGTGCCAGCAGCTCGACTAGTCGAAACACCGGGGAGCTGTTTTTT. Protein sequence: CASSSTSRNTGELFF.

The V gene is TRBV2, the J gene TRBJ1-4, with 8 bases lining up with TRBD1. With V trimmed by 6 bases and J by 7 bases, 10 bases remained unmatched. The CDR3 is 15 amino acids. Germline assignment: CDR1 SNHLY and CDR2 FYNNEI. The CDR3 DNA sequence: TGTGCCAGCAGCCTTGTACAGGGGGGTCGTGAAAAACTGTTTTTT. This codes for CASSLVQGGREKLFF.

This clonotype was seen a few times. V and J are TRBV29-1 and TRBJ2-1; 11 bases are a match to TRBD1. The CDR3 has 13 amino acids. After removal of 8 bases from V and 3 bases from J, the junction contained 3 bases not matched to a gene. Per germline, CDR1 SQVTM and CDR2 ANQGSEA. The CDR3, as DNA: TGCAGCTCGGGGACAGGGGGCTACAATGAGCAGTTCTTC. It is translated as CSSGTGGYNEQFF.

This clonotype was seen repeatedly, ten times or more. V and J are TRBV9 and TRBJ2-7; 8 bases map to TRBD1. This CDR3 spans 12 amino acids. The V segment lost 3 bases and the J segment 6 bases; nucleotides outside the gene matches: 2. Germline-derived CDR1 and CDR2 are SGDLS and YYNGEE. CDR3 loop: CASSATGGEQYF. For the CDR3, the DNA is TGTGCCAGCAGCGCCACAGGGGGCGAGCAGTACTTC.

This clonotype was seen repeatedly, ten times or more. V usage is TRBV6-6 and J usage is TRBJ1-1; D call uncertain. The CDR3 covers 16 residues. Trimming took 0 bases from V and 0 from J, leaving 11 bases between them. The germline CDR1 and CDR2 sequences are MNHNY and SVGAGI (reference sequence). For the CDR3, the DNA is TGTGCCAGCAGTTACTCGTCACACGGGATGAACACTGAAGCTTTCTTT. Translating it yields CASSYSSHGMNTEAFF.

This clonotype was detected a few times. V usage is TRBV7-9 and J usage is TRBJ1-5; no firm D call. Trimming took off 10 bases at V and 0 bases at J, with 10 bases between the two ends. Germline CDR1 reads SEHNR; CDR2 reads FQNEAQ (reference sequence). The CDR3 runs 13 residues. CDR3 loop: CATQEDSNQPQHF. The CDR3 DNA follows: TGTGCCACCCAGGAAGATAGCAATCAGCCCCAGCATTTT.

The V call is TRBV11-3, the J call TRBJ1-1; D gene uncertain. The CDR3 consists of 13 residues. CDR1 is SGHNT and CDR2 is YENEEA in the germline V gene. Trimming stripped 6 bases from V and 3 bases from J, with 11 bases between. CDR3 region: CASSLQPHTEAFF. CDR3 nucleotides: TGTGCCAGCAGTCTTCAACCCCACACTGAAGCTTTCTTT.

In this sample, this clonotype turned up many times. The chain links TRBV6-1 to TRBJ1-1; the D gene is possibly TRBD1 (5 bases). CDR1 and CDR2 (germline): MNHNS, SASEGT. V lost 6 bases and J 0 bases, leaving 17 bases between the germline ends. The CDR3 is 16 residues long. This CDR3 is CASSEQVRKMNTEAFF. The CDR3 nucleotides are TGTGCCAGCAGCGAACAGGTACGGAAGATGAACACTGAAGCTTTCTTT.

This clonotype was detected once. The chain employs TRBV7-9 and TRBJ2-5; D could derive from TRBD1 or TRBD2 (5 bases each). This CDR3 is built from 13 residues. The germline CDR1 and CDR2 sequences are SEHNR and FQNEAQ (reference sequence). The V and J ends lost 6 bases and 5 bases respectively, with 13 bases between them. The CDR3 DNA follows: TGTGCCAGCAGGGGGGAGAGTCGGGAGACCCAGTACTTC. It codes for CASRGESRETQYF.

Ten or more counts support this clonotype. The chain carries TRBV4-1 and TRBJ2-5; the D gene is possibly TRBD1 (6 bases). The CDR3 is 14 amino acids. The V end was cut by 4 bases, the J end by 5 bases, with 14 bases between. The germline V gene encodes CDR1 MGHRA and CDR2 YSYEKL. The CDR3 loop reads CASSRPGEAETQYF. As DNA, the CDR3 is TGCGCCAGCAGCCGACCAGGGGAAGCGGAGACCCAGTACTTC.

Ten or more counts support this clonotype. CDR3 bases: TGTGCCAGCAGCCAAGAGTTTAACGGGGGGGCTAGCTACAATGAGCAGTTCTTC. This sequence encodes CASSQEFNGGASYNEQFF. This chain connects TRBV14 to TRBJ2-1, with TRBD2 identical over 8 bases. CDR1 is SGHDN and CDR2 is FVKESK in the germline V gene. J lost 3 bases, V lost 0 bases, and 10 bases had no gene match. This CDR3 region has 18 residues.

The chain couples TRBV7-9 to TRBJ1-4, with 7 bases lining up with TRBD1. Germline values: CDR1 SEHNR, CDR2 FQNEAQ (reference sequence). The length of the CDR3 is 15 residues. V shed 5 bases, J shed 4 bases, and the junction held 7 bases outside the gene matches. The CDR3 region has the DNA TGTGCCAGCAGCACCACAGGGGCCTTTAATGAAAAACTGTTTTTT. It is translated as CASSTTGAFNEKLFF.

The chain joins TRBV6-1 to TRBJ1-4; D is perhaps TRBD1 (6 bases). The CDR3 extends over 16 amino acids. CDR1 and CDR2 from the germline V gene are MNHNS and SASEGT. The ends were cut back, 5 bases at V and 3 bases at J, with 16 bases in the middle. CDR3: CASSTDRTEPNEKLFF. The CDR3 DNA reads TGTGCCAGCAGTACAGATCGGACAGAGCCTAATGAAAAACTGTTTTTT.

This clonotype has just a few counts. The rearrangement links TRBV7-8 to TRBJ1-2, with 10 bases lining up with TRBD1. CDR1 and CDR2 from the germline V gene are SGHVS and FQNEAQ. The junction had 14 bases not matched to a gene; V was cut back by 5 bases and J by 2 bases. CDR3 length equals 18 residues. The CDR3 loop reads CASSDLESGGQGNYGYTF. The CDR3 DNA reads TGTGCCAGCAGCGATTTAGAGAGTGGGGGACAGGGGAACTATGGCTACACCTTC.

This clonotype appeared many times. The V call is TRBV3-1, the J call TRBJ1-2, with D tentatively TRBD1 (5 bases). V was shortened by 1 base and J by 4 bases, with 10 bases between the two germline ends. Germline loops: CDR1 LGHDT, CDR2 YNNKEL (reference sequence). The CDR3 spans 14 residues. The CDR3, as DNA: TGTGCCAGCAGCCAAGGAAGTGGGGGCTATGGCTACACCTTC. Translated: CASSQGSGGYGYTF.

The table lists this clonotype with a few counts. This chain joins TRBV7-2 and TRBJ1-4; D not certain. Deletions cut 5 bases from V and 0 bases from J, with 13 bases between. Germline assignment: CDR1 SGHTA and CDR2 FQGNSA. The CDR3 runs 16 residues. CDR3 in amino acids: CASSTSLIATNEKLFF. The CDR3 DNA reads as TGTGCCAGCAGCACCTCACTTATTGCAACTAATGAAAAACTGTTTTTT.

This clonotype was observed a handful of times. V is TRBV25-1 and J is TRBJ1-1; unclear D gene. Per germline, CDR1 MGHDK and CDR2 SYGVNS. The CDR3 covers 13 residues. Trimming took 1 base from V and 2 from J, leaving 5 bases between them. The DNA for the CDR3 is TGTGCCAGCAGTGAATCCCACAACACTGAAGCTTTCTTT. Translating gives CASSESHNTEAFF.

This chain links TRBV14 with TRBJ2-1; 7 nucleotides align to TRBD1. The V gene end was trimmed by 7 bases and the J gene end by 2 bases; junction bases not matched to a gene: 11. Germline values: CDR1 SGHDN, CDR2 FVKESK. The length of the CDR3 is 16 residues. The CDR3, as DNA: TGTGCCAGCAACTCAAACAGGGGCGCTACCTACAATGAGCAGTTCTTC. Its translation is CASNSNRGATYNEQFF.

This clonotype was counted a single time. The chain uses TRBV15 and TRBJ1-5, with TRBD1 as a possible D gene (5 bases). This CDR3 has 16 amino acids. The V gene's germline CDR1 is LNHNV and CDR2 YYDKDF (reference sequence). Between the trimmed V and J ends, which lost 0 bases and 6 bases, there was a span of 15 bases. This CDR3 reads CATSREGVQRGQPQHF. In DNA form, the CDR3 reads TGTGCCACCAGCAGAGAAGGGGTCCAACGGGGTCAGCCCCAGCATTTT.

The genes are TRBV6-1 and TRBJ2-1; TRBD1 might be the D (7 bases). The length of the CDR3 is 12 residues. The ends were cut back, 7 bases at V and 7 bases at J, with 11 bases in the middle. Per germline, CDR1 MNHNS and CDR2 SASEGT. The CDR3 here is CASIPGGNEQFF. DNA for the CDR3: TGTGCCAGCATCCCAGGGGGGAATGAGCAGTTCTTC.

The V and J genes are TRBV5-1 and TRBJ2-7; D is tentatively TRBD1 or TRBD2 (5 bases each). The CDR3 contains 15 residues. CDR1 SGHRS and CDR2 YFSETQ come from the germline V gene. With 0 bases removed from V and 3 bases from J, the gap between germline ends came to 13 bases. In DNA, the CDR3 is TGCGCCAGCAGCTTGGCCCCCGGGACCTACTACGAGCAGTACTTC. Its protein product is CASSLAPGTYYEQYF.

This clonotype was observed at least ten times. The chain joins TRBV12-3 or TRBV12-4 to TRBJ1-5; D is ambiguous. Trimming shortened V by 5 bases and J by 4 bases, and 15 bases separated the two germline ends. The CDR3 totals 15 residues. The CDR3 coding sequence is TGTGCCAGCAGTCCACGAAGGGCCTTGAATCAGCCCCAGCATTTT. Translating gives CASSPRRALNQPQHF.

This clonotype appeared a few times. The chain carries TRBV5-8 and TRBJ2-7, with 9 bases lining up with TRBD1. Trimming at V came to 3 bases and at J to 5 bases, leaving 6 bases not matched to a gene. This CDR3 region has 14 residues. CDR1 and CDR2 (germline): SGHTS, YDEGEE. CDR3 bases: TGTGCCAGCAGCTACGGACAGGGGCACCACGAGCAGTACTTC. Translation gives CASSYGQGHHEQYF.

The chain carries TRBV6-4 and TRBJ1-2; the D gene is possibly TRBD1 (5 bases). The CDR3 totals 12 residues. The V and J ends lost 5 bases and 9 bases respectively, with 13 bases between them. Germline CDR1 and CDR2: MRHNA and SNTAGT. DNA for the CDR3: TGTGCCAGCAGTCCCCGGGGGGAAAGCTACACCTTC. It codes for CASSPRGESYTF.

There are many counts of this clonotype. The chain links TRBV27 to TRBJ1-5; 9 nucleotides line up with TRBD1. V gave up 7 bases and J gave up 2 bases; unmatched junction bases: 6. CDR3 length: 15 amino acids. Germline CDR1 and CDR2: MNHEY and SMNVEV (reference sequence). The DNA for the CDR3 is TGTGCCAGCAAAGAACAGGGGGCTGGCAATCAGCCCCAGCATTTT. Translated, it gives CASKEQGAGNQPQHF.